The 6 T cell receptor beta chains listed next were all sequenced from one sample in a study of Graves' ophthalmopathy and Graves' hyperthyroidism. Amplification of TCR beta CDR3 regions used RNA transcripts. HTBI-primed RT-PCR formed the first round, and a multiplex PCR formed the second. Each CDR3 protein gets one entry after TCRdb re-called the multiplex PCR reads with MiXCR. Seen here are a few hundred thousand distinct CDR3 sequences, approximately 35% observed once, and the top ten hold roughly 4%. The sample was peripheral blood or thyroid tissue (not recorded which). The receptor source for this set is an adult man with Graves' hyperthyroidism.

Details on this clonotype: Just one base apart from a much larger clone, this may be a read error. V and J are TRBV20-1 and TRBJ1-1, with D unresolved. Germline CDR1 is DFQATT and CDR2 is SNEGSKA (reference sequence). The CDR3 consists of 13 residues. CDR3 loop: CSARDPGVPEASF. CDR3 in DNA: TGCAGTGCTAGAGATCCGGGAGTGCCTGAAGCTTCCTTT.

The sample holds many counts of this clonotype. The CDR3 region has the DNA TGTGCCAGCAGCTACCGGGACAGGGTAAGCGAGCAGTACTTC. The encoded protein is CASSYRDRVSEQYF. The gene calls are TRBV7-2 and TRBJ2-7, with TRBD1 matching over 9 bases. This CDR3 has 14 amino acids. Unmatched junction bases numbered 7, after V lost 4 bases and J lost 6 bases. The germline V gene encodes CDR1 SGHTA and CDR2 FQGNSA.

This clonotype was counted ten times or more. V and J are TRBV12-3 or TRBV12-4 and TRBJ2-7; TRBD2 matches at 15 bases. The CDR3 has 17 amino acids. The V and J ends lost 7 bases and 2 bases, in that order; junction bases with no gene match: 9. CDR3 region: CASTHGLAGGFTYEQYF. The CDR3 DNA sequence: TGTGCCAGCACTCACGGACTAGCGGGAGGGTTTACCTACGAGCAGTACTTC.

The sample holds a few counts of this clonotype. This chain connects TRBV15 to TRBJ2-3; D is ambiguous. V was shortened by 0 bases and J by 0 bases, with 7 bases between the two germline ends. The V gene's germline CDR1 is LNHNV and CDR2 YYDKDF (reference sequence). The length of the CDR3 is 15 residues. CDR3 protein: CATSREQLSTDTQYF. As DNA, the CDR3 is TGTGCCACCAGCAGAGAACAGTTAAGCACAGATACGCAGTATTTT.

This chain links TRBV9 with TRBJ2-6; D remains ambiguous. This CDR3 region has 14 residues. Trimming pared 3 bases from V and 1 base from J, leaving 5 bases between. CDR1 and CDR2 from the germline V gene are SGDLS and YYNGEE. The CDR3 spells CASSARSGANVLTF. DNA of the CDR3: TGTGCCAGCAGCGCACGTTCTGGGGCCAACGTCCTGACTTTC.

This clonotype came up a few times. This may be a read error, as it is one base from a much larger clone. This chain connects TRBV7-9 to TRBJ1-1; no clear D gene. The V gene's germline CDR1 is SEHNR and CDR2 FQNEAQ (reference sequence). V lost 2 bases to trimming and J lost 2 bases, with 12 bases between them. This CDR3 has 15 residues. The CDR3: CASSLIQEGNTEAFF. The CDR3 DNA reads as TGTGCCAGCAGCTTAATCCAGGAGGGAAACACTGAAGCTTTCTTT.